Each of the 9 T cell receptor beta chains below was sequenced from the same sample in a study of PD-1 blockade in classical Hodgkin lymphoma. The table came from immunoSEQ multiplex PCR; TCRdb's copy has only in-frame clones and leaves some out. Of 55,000 to 80,000 clones in the sample, around 88% were seen once. Brentuximab vedotin exposure varied among the patients, all of whom had relapsed after autologous stem cell transplantation. Source: peripheral blood mononuclear cells (PBMCs), taken at baseline. The receptor source for this set is a human donor with classical Hodgkin lymphoma.

V gene TRBV25-1 combines with J gene TRBJ1-4; TRBD1 is a possible D gene (6 bases). The CDR3 sequence is 15 residues long. V was pared by 4 bases and J by 6 bases, with 15 bases between. Germline values: CDR1 MGHDK, CDR2 SYGVNS. The CDR3 region has the DNA TGTGCCAGCAGTGCTTGGGGTCCAGGGGATGAAAAACTGTTTTTT. Translated, it gives CASSAWGPGDEKLFF.

This chain links TRBV19 with TRBJ1-5; TRBD1 aligns across 9 bases. The CDR3 sequence is 16 residues long. The germline gives CDR1 LNHDA, CDR2 SQIVND (reference sequence). The V and J ends lost 4 bases and 3 bases, in that order; junction bases with no gene match: 7. CDR3 coding DNA: TGTGCCAGTAGTACAACAGGGGGCGCCCCCAATCAGCCCCAGCATTTT. The encoded protein is CASSTTGGAPNQPQHF.

The chain recombines TRBV10-3 with TRBJ2-7, with TRBD2 matching 10 bases. V dropped 0 bases and J dropped 5; count of bases not matched to a gene: 13. Germline V gene sequence: CDR1 ENHRY, CDR2 SYGVKD. The CDR3 covers 18 residues. CDR3 loop: CAISESPEERGGRNEQYF. The CDR3 coding sequence is TGTGCCATCAGTGAGTCGCCCGAAGAGCGGGGGGGCCGTAACGAGCAGTACTTC.

This chain uses TRBV25-1 with TRBJ1-3, with D perhaps TRBD1 (5 bases). Between the trimmed V and J ends, which lost 2 bases and 5 bases, there was a span of 16 bases. The CDR3 consists of 16 residues. Germline values: CDR1 MGHDK, CDR2 SYGVNS. CDR3 loop: CASSEEGEIMRNTIYF. CDR3 nucleotides: TGTGCCAGCAGTGAAGAAGGGGAAATTATGAGAAACACCATATATTTT.

The V gene is TRBV7-8, the J gene TRBJ1-1, with D unclear. This CDR3 contains 13 residues. Germline loops: CDR1 SGHVS, CDR2 FQNEAQ. The V end was cut by 5 bases, the J end by 7 bases, with 14 bases between. The DNA of the CDR3 is TGTGCCAGCAGCCCGTCTATTCGGGGTGAAGCTTTCTTT. This gives the protein CASSPSIRGEAFF.

This chain connects TRBV28 to TRBJ1-2, with D possibly TRBD1 on 5 matching bases. The V and J ends lost 6 bases and 7 bases respectively, with 12 bases between them. From germline, CDR1 is MDHEN and CDR2 SYDVKM. This CDR3 comprises 12 residues. CDR3 DNA sequence: TGTGCCAGCAGCACGGGGGAGGGTGGCTACACCTTC. This encodes CASSTGEGGYTF.

This clone was seen once. This chain links TRBV6-5 with TRBJ2-1; D gene ambiguous. The CDR3 is 15 amino acids. Per germline, CDR1 MNHEY and CDR2 SVGAGI. V dropped 0 bases and J dropped 5 bases, with 11 bases sitting between them. CDR3 bases: TGTGCCAGCAGTTACTCGCCCCTAGTGGACAATGAGCAGTTCTTC. It translates to CASSYSPLVDNEQFF.

The rearrangement links TRBV7-6 to TRBJ2-3, with 8 nucleotides matching TRBD2. V trimming: 2 bases; J trimming: 4 bases; junction bases outside the gene matches: 5. This CDR3 has 15 residues. Looked up from germline, CDR1 is SGHVS and CDR2 is FNYEAQ. The CDR3 is CASSLRRGEADTQYF. DNA for the CDR3: TGTGCCAGCAGCTTAAGGCGGGGGGAGGCAGATACGCAGTATTTT.

The chain combines TRBV4-2 with TRBJ1-2; a possible D gene is TRBD1 (5 bases). The CDR3 is 14 amino acids. The V end was cut by 0 bases, the J end by 4 bases, with 9 bases between. Germline lookup yields CDR1 LGHNA and CDR2 YNFKEQ. The CDR3 loop reads CASSQDAGIYGYTF. The CDR3 DNA follows: TGTGCCAGCAGCCAAGATGCAGGGATCTATGGCTACACCTTC.